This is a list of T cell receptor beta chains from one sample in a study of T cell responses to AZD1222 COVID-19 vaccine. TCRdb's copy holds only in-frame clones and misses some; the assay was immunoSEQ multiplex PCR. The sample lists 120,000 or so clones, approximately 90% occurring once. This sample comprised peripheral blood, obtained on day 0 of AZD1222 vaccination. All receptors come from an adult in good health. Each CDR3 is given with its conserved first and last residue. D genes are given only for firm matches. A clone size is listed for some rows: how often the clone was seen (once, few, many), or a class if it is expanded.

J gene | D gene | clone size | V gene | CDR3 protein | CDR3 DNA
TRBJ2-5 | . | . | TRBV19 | CASRHGQLHKETQYF | TGTGCCAGTAGGCATGGACAACTCCATAAAGAGACCCAGTACTTC
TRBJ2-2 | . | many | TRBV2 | CASSYDRGNTGELFF | TGTGCCAGCAGTTACGACCGTGGTAACACCGGGGAGCTGTTTTTT
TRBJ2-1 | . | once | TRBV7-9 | CASSSTSGGIVNEQFF | TGTGCCAGCAGCTCAACCTCCGGCGGGATAGTCAATGAGCAGTTCTTC
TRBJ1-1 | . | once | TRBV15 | CATSREEGFNTEAFF | TGTGCCACCAGCAGAGAAGAGGGTTTCAACACTGAAGCTTTCTTT
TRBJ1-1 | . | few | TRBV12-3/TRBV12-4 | CASSGQMNTEAFF | TGTGCCAGCAGTGGACAAATGAACACTGAAGCTTTCTTT
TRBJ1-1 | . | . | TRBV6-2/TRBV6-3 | CASSFSGGNTEAFF | TGTGCCAGCAGTTTTTCAGGAGGGAACACTGAAGCTTTCTTT
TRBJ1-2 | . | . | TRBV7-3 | CASSQTQGRGYTF | TGTGCCAGCAGCCAAACCCAGGGGCGCGGCTACACCTTC
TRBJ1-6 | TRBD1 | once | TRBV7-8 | CASSLRTGGNSPLHF | TGTGCCAGCAGCTTAAGGACAGGGGGCAATTCACCCCTCCACTTT
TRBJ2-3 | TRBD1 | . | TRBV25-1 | CASSHRTGSTDTQYF | TGTGCCAGCAGCCACAGGACAGGGAGCACAGATACGCAGTATTTT
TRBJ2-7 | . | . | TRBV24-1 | CATSDRPRGEQYF | TGTGCCACCAGTGACCGGCCCAGGGGCGAGCAGTACTTC
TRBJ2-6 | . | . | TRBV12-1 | CASSFEAGCPGANVLTF | TGTGCCAGCAGCTTTGAGGCGGGGTGCCCTGGGGCCAACGTCCTGACTTTC
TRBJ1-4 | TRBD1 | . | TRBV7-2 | CASSLPRPGGGKLFF | TGTGCCAGCAGCTTACCGCGTCCAGGGGGTGGAAAACTGTTTTTT